A selection of T cell receptor beta chains follows, all from one sample in a study of technical replicates of blood from four donors. Repertoires were generated with immunoSEQ multiplex PCR, while TCRdb's copy carries only in-frame clones and drops some. This sample yields about 88,000 clones, of which just under 95% are seen a single time; about 0.27% belongs to the top ten. The sample consisted of T cells isolated from PBMCs. All receptors come from a human donor in good health. CDR3s include the opening cysteine and the closing phenylalanine or tryptophan. Each record gives: clone size, D gene, V gene, J gene, CDR3 DNA, CDR3 protein. A D gene is named only where the DNA matches it firmly. Where a row states a size, it is once, few, many or the class of an expanded clone; other rows omit it.

NA	TRBD1	TRBV9	TRBJ1-4	TGTGCCAGCAGCGTCCGACAGGGTGAGGCTAATGAAAAACTGTTTTTT	CASSVRQGEANEKLFF
NA	NA	TRBV11-2	TRBJ2-7	TGTGCCAGCAGCTTGGCAGGGTCCCCTACGGGCGAGCAGTACTTC	CASSLAGSPTGEQYF
NA	TRBD1	TRBV28	TRBJ2-2	TGTGCCAGCAGTCAGACAGGGACCGGGGAGCTGTTTTTT	CASSQTGTGELFF
NA	NA	TRBV27	TRBJ1-1	TGTGCCAGCAGTTGGGGGGTGAACACTGAAGCTTTCTTT	CASSWGVNTEAFF
NA	TRBD1	TRBV10-3	TRBJ1-4	TGTGCCATCAGCAGGGGGCAGGAGGAAAAACTGTTTTTT	CAISRGQEEKLFF
once	TRBD2	TRBV4-1	TRBJ2-7	TGCGCCAGCAGGCAAACCGGGACTAGCGTCTACGAGCAGTACTTC	CASRQTGTSVYEQYF
NA	TRBD2	TRBV4-1	TRBJ2-1	TGCGCCAGCAGCCAACCGGGGGGGTCCCTCAATGAGCAGTTCTTC	CASSQPGGSLNEQFF
NA	TRBD2	TRBV4-2	TRBJ2-7	TGTGCCAGCGGACCGAGCGGGACGAGCTCCTACGAGCAGTACTTC	CASGPSGTSSYEQYF
NA	NA	TRBV10-3	TRBJ2-2	TGTGCCAGCCACAGGGATCTAGCCGGGGAGCTGTTTTTT	CASHRDLAGELFF
NA	TRBD1	TRBV6-1	TRBJ2-1	TGTGCCAGCAGTACAGGGGTAGCGTATGAGCAGTTCTTC	CASSTGVAYEQFF
NA	TRBD1	TRBV7-8	TRBJ1-1	TGTGCCAGCAGCTTAGGGGGTGCCAGGGGGTTGTCTGAAGCTTTCTTT	CASSLGGARGLSEAFF
NA	NA	TRBV28	TRBJ2-1	TGTGCCAGCAGTACCGGTGGGGGCGGGTACTACAATGAGCAGTTCTTC	CASSTGGGGYYNEQFF
NA	NA	TRBV7-2	TRBJ2-5	TGTGCCAGCAGCAGAAGAGAAAGCCAGTACTTC	CASSRRESQYF
once	NA	TRBV18	TRBJ1-1	TGTGCCAGCTCACCCATTACAAGTCTCACTGAAGCTTTCTTT	CASSPITSLTEAFF
NA	NA	TRBV5-4	TRBJ2-1	TGTGCCACCATGACTAGTGCCGGGAACAATGAGCAGTTCTTC	CATMTSAGNNEQFF
NA	NA	TRBV5-1	TRBJ1-4	TGCGCCAGCAGCTTGAACAGGGTTGAAAAACTGTTTTTT	CASSLNRVEKLFF
NA	NA	TRBV11-3	TRBJ1-6	TGTGCCAGCAGCTTAGACAGGTTGAATTCACCCCTCCACTTT	CASSLDRLNSPLHF
NA	TRBD2	TRBV15	TRBJ2-2	TGTGCCACCAGCAGAGACAGGACTAGCGGGACCACCGGGGAGCTGTTTTTT	CATSRDRTSGTTGELFF
NA	NA	TRBV2	TRBJ2-5	TGTGCCAGCAGTTTCGGTGCGGAGACCCAGTACTTC	CASSFGAETQYF
NA	NA	TRBV30	TRBJ1-3	TGTGCCTGGAGTGGATACAGGGTGCCCTCTGGAAACACCATATATTTT	CAWSGYRVPSGNTIYF
NA	TRBD1	TRBV7-2	TRBJ2-4	TGTGCCAGCAGTCAACAGGGGGCGAACATTCAGTACTTC	CASSQQGANIQYF
NA	TRBD1	TRBV6-5	TRBJ2-3	TGTGCCAGCAGACGGGGGACAGGGGAGCAAGATACGCAGTATTTT	CASRRGTGEQDTQYF